This TCR beta chain is from a study of blood T cell repertoires in COVID-19. Study at large: Whether acute or convalescent, the COVID-19 samples came from the United States, Italy and Spain. Sources were T cells, B-cell-depleted T cells, or PBMCs; the material itself was cDNA or gDNA.

Germline CDR1 and CDR2: LNHDA and SQIVND (reference sequence). This CDR3 contains 12 residues. V was cut by 5 bases and J by 4 bases, with 8 bases left in between. Original processing methods: Scientists estimated how many nucleated cells there were by amplifying reference gene primers. TCRdb keeps only in-frame clones here, not all; method: immunoSEQ multiplex PCR. Clone size and the V and J calls come from that table; the DNA yielded D and trimming. The sample lists approximately 89,000 clones, 80% occurring once. The sequence derives from a human donor in a cohort sampled during active COVID-19. The sequenced sample was peripheral blood. The V call is TRBV19, the J call TRBJ1-2; unclear D gene. Written as DNA, the CDR3 is TGTGCCAGTAGTCTACGGTTCTATGGCTACACCTTC. This gives the protein CASSLRFYGYTF.